Sequencing of this T cell receptor (beta chain) was carried out in a study of blood T cell repertoires in COVID-19. Overall study context: From the United States, Italy and Spain came samples of acute and convalescent COVID-19.

Trimming removed 2 bases from V and 1 base from J, with 12 bases in between. Germline assignment: CDR1 ENHRY and CDR2 SYGVKD. CDR3 length: 15 amino acids. Method: immunoSEQ multiplex PCR; TCRdb's copy keeps in-frame clones and lacks some. The table includes 35,000 to 50,000 clones, 80% to 90% detected once. The rearrangement uses TRBV10-3 and TRBJ2-7; D perhaps matches TRBD2 (6 bases). Sample: peripheral blood. The sequence derives from a man in his sixties or seventies with active COVID-19. As DNA, the CDR3 is TGTGCCATCAGTGAGAGGGAGGCTAGTTCCTACGAGCAGTACTTC. The encoded protein is CAISEREASSYEQYF.